Following are 27 T cell receptor beta chains from one sample sequenced in a study of T-cell memory formation after mild COVID-19. TCRdb processed the 5' RACE reads anew with MiXCR; each CDR3 protein has one entry. The table includes about 300,000 distinct CDR3 sequences, approximately 19% detected once. The specimen was PBMCs or a T cell subset sorted from them (not recorded which). All receptors derive from a man between 18 and 29 years old who had mild COVID-19 (a few samples of this study predate the infection). Cell type and time point are not known.

The rearrangement uses TRBV6-2 or TRBV6-3 and TRBJ2-5, with no clear D. From germline, CDR1 is MNHEY and CDR2 SVGEGT. The V and J ends lost 6 bases and 1 base respectively, with 18 bases between them. The CDR3 is made up of 16 amino acids. CDR3 in DNA: TGTGCCAGCAGCCCCCTTCGTGTGCGTGTCCAAGAGACCCAGTACTTC. It encodes CASSPLRVRVQETQYF.

The J gene is TRBJ2-5, the V gene TRBV30; the match to TRBD1 covers 7 bases. Looked up from germline, CDR1 is GTSNPN and CDR2 is SVGIG (reference sequence). CDR3 size: 14 residues. The V segment lost 3 bases and the J segment 4 bases; nucleotides outside the gene matches: 8. In nucleotides, the CDR3 is TGTGCCTGGAGACCGGGACAGACCCGAGAGACCCAGTACTTC. Residues: CAWRPGQTRETQYF.

The chain recombines TRBV18 with TRBJ2-5; 8 positions agree with TRBD1. This CDR3 spans 15 amino acids. Per the germline V gene, CDR1 is KGHSH and CDR2 is LQKENI. Trimming took 3 bases from V and 0 from J; bases not matched to a gene: 3. DNA of the CDR3: TGTGCCAGCTCACCTAACAGGGGGGACCAAGAGACCCAGTACTTC. Residues: CASSPNRGDQETQYF.

The genes are TRBV4-3 and TRBJ2-2; 10 bases agree with TRBD2. This CDR3 has 17 residues. CDR1 and CDR2 from the germline V gene are LGHNA and YSLEER. Losses at the gene ends were 0 bases for V and 6 bases for J; bases not matched to a gene: 7. CDR3 in amino acids: CASSQDLAGDWAGELFF. The CDR3 coding sequence is TGCGCCAGCAGCCAAGACCTAGCGGGGGACTGGGCCGGGGAGCTGTTTTTT.

This clonotype appeared a few times. The chain carries TRBV4-1 and TRBJ1-4; D remains ambiguous. Germline V gives CDR1 MGHRA, CDR2 YSYEKL. The CDR3 covers 11 residues. The V gene lost 7 bases and the J gene lost 5 bases, with 5 bases spanning the gap. In nucleotides, the CDR3 is TGCGCCAGCATGAGCAATGAAAAACTGTTTTTT. This translates into CASMSNEKLFF.

CDR3 sequence: CASTLVGGPNQPQHF. For the CDR3, the DNA is TGTGCCAGCACCCTGGTAGGGGGCCCTAATCAGCCCCAGCATTTT. The chain is built from TRBV12-3 or TRBV12-4 and TRBJ1-5; 7 bases match TRBD1. The CDR3 loop spans 15 amino acids. Unmatched junction bases numbered 10, after V lost 7 bases and J lost 4 bases.

This clonotype was recorded only once. The CDR3 sequence: CASSLSWGLNSPLHF. In nucleotides, the CDR3 is TGTGCCAGCAGTTTATCGTGGGGGCTTAATTCACCCCTCCACTTT. V gene TRBV27 combines with J gene TRBJ1-6; perhaps TRBD1 as D (6 bases). Germline-derived CDR1 and CDR2 are MNHEY and SMNVEV (reference sequence). The CDR3 consists of 15 residues. V shed 0 bases and J shed 6 bases, with 9 bases lying between them.

This clonotype was seen only a few times. The gene calls are TRBV23-1 and TRBJ2-2; no firm D call. TRBV23-1 is annotated as an ORF whose role is uncertain. The CDR3 loop spans 15 amino acids. V gave up 3 bases and J gave up 3 bases, with 11 bases separating them. For the CDR3, the DNA is TGCGCCAGCAGTCATTCGGGTGATGACACCGGGGAGCTGTTTTTT. Protein product: CASSHSGDDTGELFF.

A few counts support this clonotype. This sequence joins TRBV2 and TRBJ2-4; no definite D call. The V gene lost 8 bases and the J gene lost 7 bases, with 9 bases spanning the gap. Germline loops: CDR1 SNHLY, CDR2 FYNNEI. There are 11 residues in the CDR3. This CDR3 is CASQVTNIQYF. In DNA form, the CDR3 reads TGTGCCAGCCAGGTTACGAACATTCAGTACTTC.

This sequence joins TRBV5-1 and TRBJ1-1; 11 nucleotides align to TRBD1. The J segment lost 4 bases and the V segment lost 4 bases, leaving 12 bases of the junction unmatched. The germline V gene has CDR1 SGHRS and CDR2 YFSETQ. This CDR3 is 17 amino acids long. In DNA, the CDR3 is TGCGCCAGCAGCCAACGACGGACAGGGGGCTCGGTCACTGAAGCTTTCTTT. Its translation: CASSQRRTGGSVTEAFF.

Only a few counts were recorded for this clonotype. This sequence joins TRBV4-3 and TRBJ1-1; D gene uncertain. Trimming pared 0 bases from V and 1 base from J, leaving 9 bases between. The CDR3 is 15 residues long. Germline loops: CDR1 LGHNA, CDR2 YSLEER. The DNA for the CDR3 is TGCGCCAGCAGCCAAGATTGGTACCGGAACACTGAAGCTTTCTTT. This translates into CASSQDWYRNTEAFF.

The chain employs TRBV4-1 and TRBJ2-5, with 10 positions matching TRBD1. CDR3 size: 17 residues. Trimming at V came to 0 bases and at J to 4 bases, leaving 8 bases not matched to a gene. Germline V gene data show CDR1 as MGHRA and CDR2 as YSYEKL. The CDR3, as DNA: TGCGCCAGCAGCCAAGATCCGACAGGGGGCCTTCGAGAGACCCAGTACTTC. Protein: CASSQDPTGGLRETQYF.

This clonotype has just one count. V is TRBV6-5 and J is TRBJ1-1; 12 positions agree with TRBD1. Germline V gene data show CDR1 as MNHEY and CDR2 as SVGAGI. The V gene end was trimmed by 10 bases and the J gene end by 6 bases; junction bases not matched to a gene: 9. This CDR3 has 14 amino acids. This chain's CDR3 is CATGQGAPKAEAFF. The CDR3 coding sequence is TGTGCCACGGGACAGGGGGCGCCGAAGGCTGAAGCTTTCTTT.

This chain uses TRBV3-1 with TRBJ1-1, with D maybe TRBD1 (5 bases). This CDR3 has 14 residues. V was shortened by 4 bases and J by 4 bases, with 13 bases between the two germline ends. Germline lookup yields CDR1 LGHDT and CDR2 YNNKEL (reference sequence). CDR3 sequence (DNA): TGTGCCAGCAGCCTAGGGGAGTGGGGCACTGAAGCTTTCTTT. Translation gives CASSLGEWGTEAFF.

The chain has TRBV27 and TRBJ2-7; D is perhaps TRBD2 (6 bases). Looked up from germline, CDR1 is MNHEY and CDR2 is SMNVEV (reference sequence). V was clipped by 5 bases and J by 6 bases, with 23 bases between them. CDR3 size: 16 residues. The CDR3 DNA sequence: TGTGCCAGCAGTCGGACCTACGGGGGAGTAGGTGGCGAGCAGTACGTC. Its translation is CASSRTYGGVGGEQYV.

The DNA for the CDR3 is TGCGCCAGCAGCTTCCGGGACAGGGCCCAAGAGACCCAGTACTTC. Encoded protein: CASSFRDRAQETQYF. V is TRBV4-1 and J is TRBJ2-5, with 9 bases aligning to TRBD1. The length of the CDR3 is 15 residues. CDR1 and CDR2 from the germline V gene are MGHRA and YSYEKL. The V segment lost 5 bases and the J segment 1 base; nucleotides outside the gene matches: 5.

This clonotype was recorded a few times. This chain links TRBV7-2 with TRBJ2-1; TRBD2 aligns across 8 bases. CDR1 and CDR2 (germline): SGHTA, FQGNSA. This CDR3 has 14 amino acids. J lost 10 bases, V lost 4 bases, and 9 bases had no gene match. As DNA, the CDR3 is TGTGCCAGCAGCTCACCCTTAGCGGGGTTCGAGCAGTTCTTC. This sequence encodes CASSSPLAGFEQFF.

The CDR3 DNA is TGTGCCAGCAGTTTTATGGGGGCCGGTGGCTACACCTTC. Amino acids: CASSFMGAGGYTF. The chain uses TRBV12-3 or TRBV12-4 and TRBJ1-2, with D perhaps TRBD1 (6 bases). The length of the CDR3 is 13 residues. V was cut by 3 bases and J by 7 bases, with 12 bases left in between.

The chain has TRBV9 and TRBJ2-3; D perhaps matches TRBD1 (7 bases). Germline CDR1 is SGDLS and CDR2 is YYNGEE. This CDR3 contains 15 residues. Trimming removed 3 bases at V and 5 bases at J, with 16 bases between. The CDR3 DNA reads as TGTGCCAGCAGCGCCAGGGGGGCCCTCGGAGATACGCAGTATTTT. Protein product: CASSARGALGDTQYF.

The V gene is TRBV29-1, the J gene TRBJ2-1; 7 nucleotides line up with TRBD1. The ends lost 7 bases at V and 0 bases at J; junction bases unmatched: 6. Germline loops: CDR1 SQVTM, CDR2 ANQGSEA. This CDR3 region has 14 residues. Written as DNA, the CDR3 is TGCAGCGAAACCGGGACAGACTCCTACAATGAGCAGTTCTTC. This translates into CSETGTDSYNEQFF.

J is TRBJ1-2 and V is TRBV6-2 or TRBV6-3; D not certain. Trimming took 3 bases from V and 6 from J, leaving 5 bases between them. CDR3 length equals 11 residues. From germline, CDR1 is MNHEY and CDR2 SVGEGT. In nucleotides, the CDR3 is TGTGCCAGCAGTTATGTAGATGGCTACACCTTC. Residues: CASSYVDGYTF.

This clonotype was observed a few times. The gene calls are TRBV4-1 and TRBJ1-3; D is undetermined. V was cut by 1 base and J by 0 bases, with 7 bases left in between. Germline V gene data show CDR1 as MGHRA and CDR2 as YSYEKL. The CDR3 loop spans 15 amino acids. Here the CDR3 DNA reads TGCGCCAGCAGCCAAGGTCCGAGCTCTGGAAACACCATATATTTT. Residues: CASSQGPSSGNTIYF.

The chain recombines TRBV12-3 or TRBV12-4 with TRBJ2-1; 12 nucleotides line up with TRBD1. This CDR3 contains 14 residues. V was clipped by 7 bases and J by 9 bases; unmatched bases: 7. This chain's CDR3 is CASIPGQGAGEQFF. The CDR3 coding sequence is TGTGCCAGCATCCCGGGACAGGGGGCCGGTGAGCAGTTCTTC.

This clonotype was counted between two and nine times. The V gene is TRBV5-1, the J gene TRBJ2-5; TRBD2 matches 9 bases. The germline CDR1 and CDR2 sequences are SGHRS and YFSETQ. V was clipped by 6 bases and J by 0 bases; unmatched bases: 6. The CDR3 is 15 residues long. For the CDR3, the DNA is TGCGCCAGCAATCGGGGCGGGGGGGACCAAGAGACCCAGTACTTC. Translation: CASNRGGGDQETQYF.

This clonotype was detected ten times or more. The chain combines TRBV7-2 with TRBJ1-5; the D gene is possibly TRBD1 (5 bases). Trimming pared 1 base from V and 7 bases from J, leaving 11 bases between. CDR3 length: 14 amino acids. Germline assignment: CDR1 SGHTA and CDR2 FQGNSA. CDR3 sequence reads: CASSLGAGRQPQHF. CDR3 DNA sequence: TGTGCCAGCAGCTTAGGGGCAGGGAGGCAGCCCCAGCATTTT.

This clonotype has a handful of counts. V is TRBV7-2 and J is TRBJ1-5, with 8 bases aligning to TRBD1. The CDR3 length is 15 residues. The germline CDR1 and CDR2 sequences are SGHTA and FQGNSA. Trimming removed 4 bases from V and 10 bases from J; junction bases left unmatched: 12. The CDR3 DNA follows: TGTGCCAGCAGCTCCGAGGGCAGGGGGCGAACACCCCAGCATTTT. Encoded protein: CASSSEGRGRTPQHF.

CDR3 nucleotide sequence: TGTGCCAGCAGCCGACTAGCGGGGGTCCACACAGATACGCAGTATTTT. Protein product: CASSRLAGVHTDTQYF. V and J are TRBV7-9 and TRBJ2-3, with 12 bases aligning to TRBD2. The V gene end was trimmed by 5 bases and the J gene end by 2 bases; junction bases not matched to a gene: 5. Germline V gene data show CDR1 as SEHNR and CDR2 as FQNEAQ (reference sequence). The CDR3 runs to 16 residues.